The 23 T cell receptor beta chains given below trace back to one sample, sequenced in a study of early T cells in non-severe SARS-CoV-2 infection. TCRdb processed the 5' RACE reads anew with MiXCR; each CDR3 protein has one entry. The repertoire holds around 60,000 distinct CDR3 sequences, with approximately 12% as singletons. Material for sequencing was whole blood. The source of these receptors is an adult who was a healthcare worker with PCR-confirmed SARS-CoV-2 infection or an uninfected control (not recorded which).

This clonotype has ten or more counts. The chain links TRBV20-1 to TRBJ1-1, with D possibly TRBD1 on 6 matching bases. This CDR3 is 20 amino acids long. V lost 1 base and J 3 bases, leaving 30 bases between the germline ends. Germline CDR1 reads DFQATT; CDR2 reads SNEGSKA (reference sequence). CDR3 sequence reads: CSARGNQGFFFMGEDTEAFF. The CDR3 DNA reads TGCAGTGCTAGAGGCAACCAGGGGTTTTTCTTTATGGGCGAAGACACTGAAGCTTTCTTT.

This clonotype occurred a few times. The chain couples TRBV5-8 to TRBJ1-1; a weak D match, TRBD1 (6 bases). This CDR3 comprises 16 residues. Trimming pared 1 base from V and 0 bases from J, leaving 13 bases between. CDR1 SGHTS and CDR2 YDEGEE come from the germline V gene. The CDR3, as DNA: TGTGCCAGCAGCTTGAACAGGGAAATGGTGAACACTGAAGCTTTCTTT. Translation gives CASSLNREMVNTEAFF.

In this sample, this clonotype turned up many times. This chain uses TRBV7-9 with TRBJ1-1, with D possibly TRBD1 on 6 matching bases. The CDR3 sequence is 13 residues long. Germline V CDR1 and CDR2: SEHNR, FQNEAQ (reference sequence). V gave up 7 bases and J gave up 1 base, with 10 bases separating them. As DNA, the CDR3 is TGTGCCAGCACCACGACAGGGAACACTGAAGCTTTCTTT. It encodes CASTTTGNTEAFF.

The gene calls are TRBV12-3 or TRBV12-4 and TRBJ1-3, with unresolved D. This CDR3 spans 15 amino acids. Trimming shortened V by 6 bases and J by 0 bases, and 12 bases separated the two germline ends. DNA of the CDR3: TGTGCCAGCAGACCTAGTTCGGACTCTGGAAACACCATATATTTT. This gives the protein CASRPSSDSGNTIYF.

This clonotype was observed a handful of times. The genes are TRBV14 and TRBJ2-2, with D uncertain. Germline loops: CDR1 SGHDN, CDR2 FVKESK. Trimming stripped 1 base from V and 0 bases from J, with 9 bases between. CDR3 length equals 16 residues. In DNA, the CDR3 is TGTGCCAGCAGCCAAGCAAGACCGGCGAACACCGGGGAGCTGTTTTTT. It is translated as CASSQARPANTGELFF.

This clonotype was recorded a few times. V gene TRBV20-1 combines with J gene TRBJ2-7, with a weak D call TRBD1 (6 bases). The CDR3 spans 13 residues. Germline V CDR1 and CDR2: DFQATT, SNEGSKA (reference sequence). The germline V and J ends were trimmed by 7 bases and 0 bases, with 13 bases remaining between them. The CDR3 coding sequence is TGCAGTGTGGGGACACAATCCTCCTACGAGCAGTACTTC. This gives the protein CSVGTQSSYEQYF.

The chain is built from TRBV29-1 and TRBJ1-1, with 7 bases identical to TRBD1. Looked up from germline, CDR1 is SQVTM and CDR2 is ANQGSEA. The CDR3 sequence is 14 residues long. Trimming at V came to 6 bases and at J to 0 bases, leaving 7 bases not matched to a gene. The DNA for the CDR3 is TGCAGCGTGTCGACAGGGTCGATGAACACTGAAGCTTTCTTT. This sequence encodes CSVSTGSMNTEAFF.

This chain links TRBV6-4 with TRBJ2-1; possibly TRBD1 or TRBD2 for D (5 bases each). This CDR3 is built from 13 residues. Germline V gene lookup returns CDR1 MRHNA and CDR2 SNTAGT. V was trimmed by 6 bases and J by 5 bases, leaving 11 bases between them. CDR3 coding DNA: TGTGCCAGCAGCTGGGACGGCCACAATGAGCAGTTCTTC. Encoded protein: CASSWDGHNEQFF.

The V and J genes are TRBV13 and TRBJ2-3, with D possibly matching TRBD1 (5 bases). The V and J ends lost 2 bases and 1 base respectively, with 10 bases between them. CDR1 and CDR2 (germline): PRHDT, FYEKMQ (reference sequence). This CDR3 has 15 residues. In nucleotides, the CDR3 is TGTGCCAGCAGCTTAAGGGGCAGGGGCACAGATACGCAGTATTTT. Residues: CASSLRGRGTDTQYF.

This clonotype was detected a few times. This chain joins TRBV28 and TRBJ1-1; D is unclear. Germline V gene data show CDR1 as MDHEN and CDR2 as SYDVKM. The CDR3 is 11 residues long. V lost 2 bases and J lost 8, with 6 bases in between. The CDR3: CASSLRREAFF. The CDR3 DNA follows: TGTGCCAGCAGTTTAAGGAGGGAAGCTTTCTTT.

This clonotype was counted only a few times. The chain carries TRBV7-2 and TRBJ1-2, with TRBD1 identical over 10 bases. The CDR3 consists of 15 residues. Per the germline V gene, CDR1 is SGHTA and CDR2 is FQGNSA. V lost 7 bases, J lost 3 bases, and 8 bases stayed unmatched. In DNA, the CDR3 is TGTGCCAGCAAAATGGACAGGGGGTTTTACTATGGCTACACCTTC. It codes for CASKMDRGFYYGYTF. Together with reference TRBV7-2 and TRBJ1-2, the CDR3 gives the full variable domain: GAGVSQSPSNKVTEKGKDVELRCDPISGHTALYWYRQSLGQGLEFLIYFQGNSAPDKSGLPSDRFSAERTGGSVSTLTIQRTQQEDSAVYLCASKMDRGFYYGYTFGSGTRLTVV.

There are a few counts of this clonotype. This chain joins TRBV10-3 and TRBJ2-3; D gene unclear. V was cut by 4 bases and J by 3 bases, with 11 bases left in between. Germline V gene sequence: CDR1 ENHRY, CDR2 SYGVKD. There are 14 residues in the CDR3. CDR3 protein: CAISAPGFTDTQYF. The CDR3 DNA sequence: TGTGCCATCAGTGCCCCCGGTTTTACAGATACGCAGTATTTT.

There are many counts of this clonotype. V and J are TRBV7-2 and TRBJ2-7; perhaps TRBD1 as D (5 bases). The V gene lost 5 bases and the J gene lost 9 bases, with 11 bases spanning the gap. The CDR3 contains 11 residues. The germline V gene encodes CDR1 SGHTA and CDR2 FQGNSA. The CDR3 region has the DNA TGTGCCAGCAGCAGCAGGGAAGGGCAGTACTTC. It is translated as CASSSREGQYF.

This clonotype was seen only a few times. The rearrangement uses TRBV6-2 or TRBV6-3 and TRBJ2-7; D not certain. Looked up from germline, CDR1 is MNHEY and CDR2 is SVGEGT. V gave up 6 bases and J gave up 5 bases, with 17 bases separating them. CDR3 length: 14 residues. The CDR3 sequence: CASSIRSGPHEQYF. CDR3 bases: TGTGCCAGCAGCATCCGGTCCGGGCCCCACGAGCAGTACTTC.

This clonotype was seen many times. In nucleotides, the CDR3 is TGTGCCAGCAGCTCACAGGGGTCCAATGAGCAGTTCTTC. This translates into CASSSQGSNEQFF. The rearrangement uses TRBV7-3 and TRBJ2-1; 7 nucleotides match TRBD1. The CDR3 extends over 13 amino acids. CDR1 and CDR2 (germline): SGHTA, FQGTGA. Trimming removed 4 bases from V and 6 bases from J; junction bases left unmatched: 3.

This sequence joins TRBV6-1 and TRBJ1-2; TRBD1 matches 9 bases. This CDR3 is 12 amino acids long. The germline gives CDR1 MNHNS, CDR2 SASEGT. The J segment lost 4 bases and the V segment lost 9 bases, leaving 3 bases of the junction unmatched. Written as DNA, the CDR3 is TGTGCCAGAGGGGGACAGGGCTATGGCTACACCTTC. Translating it yields CARGGQGYGYTF.

In this sample, this clonotype turned up many times. The chain uses TRBV7-6 and TRBJ2-1; 10 bases map to TRBD2. Germline V gene data show CDR1 as SGHVS and CDR2 as FNYEAQ. The junction had 16 bases not matched to a gene; V was cut back by 5 bases and J by 6 bases. The CDR3 runs 18 residues. CDR3 sequence reads: CASSPGLAGAVYRNEQFF. In DNA form, the CDR3 reads TGTGCCAGCAGCCCCGGGCTAGCGGGAGCGGTTTATCGCAATGAGCAGTTCTTC. The complete variable domain, with remaining parts taken from reference TRBV7-6 and TRBJ2-1, reads GAGVSQSPRYKVTKRGQDVALRCDPISGHVSLYWYRQALGQGPEFLTYFNYEAQQDKSGLPNDRFSAERPEGSISTLTIQRTEQRDSAMYRCASSPGLAGAVYRNEQFFGPGTRLTVL.

This clonotype was counted a few times. The CDR3 here is CASSVGTLRPDTQYF. CDR3 nucleotide sequence: TGTGCCAGCAGCGTTGGGACCTTACGCCCAGATACGCAGTATTTT. V gene TRBV9 combines with J gene TRBJ2-3, with D possibly called TRBD1 or TRBD2 (5 bases each). Germline CDR1 SGDLS, CDR2 YYNGEE. The CDR3 extends over 15 amino acids. The V end was cut by 2 bases, the J end by 4 bases, with 14 bases between. Supplemented by reference TRBV9 and TRBJ2-3, the full variable domain reads DSGVTQTPKHLITATGQRVTLRCSPRSGDLSVYWYQQSLDQGLQFLIQYYNGEERAKGNILERFSAQQFPDLHSELNLSSLELGDSALYFCASSVGTLRPDTQYFGPGTRLTVL.

Written as DNA, the CDR3 is TGTGCCAGCAGTCCCCACAGGGTAATGGGTGAAGCTTTCTTT. This translates into CASSPHRVMGEAFF. The chain joins TRBV28 to TRBJ1-1; D perhaps matches TRBD1 (6 bases). The CDR3 is 14 residues long. Germline CDR1 and CDR2: MDHEN and SYDVKM. Trimming pared 5 bases from V and 7 bases from J, leaving 17 bases between.

This chain links TRBV6-5 with TRBJ2-1, with D tentatively TRBD2 (5 bases). CDR1 MNHEY and CDR2 SVGAGI come from the germline V gene. This CDR3 contains 13 residues. Trimming pared 6 bases from V and 11 bases from J, leaving 17 bases between. The CDR3 spells CASRPTRFYKQFF. As DNA, the CDR3 is TGTGCCAGCAGACCCACTAGGTTTTATAAGCAGTTCTTC.

This rearrangement joins TRBV5-5 to TRBJ1-1; tentatively, D is TRBD1 (6 bases). V was shortened by 0 bases and J by 0 bases, with 9 bases between the two germline ends. From germline, CDR1 is SGHKS and CDR2 YYEKEE (reference sequence). This CDR3 region has 15 residues. The CDR3 region has the DNA TGTGCCAGCAGCTTGGTCGGACAGTTGAACACTGAAGCTTTCTTT. Translated, it gives CASSLVGQLNTEAFF. Full variable domain (rest looked up from reference TRBV5-5 and TRBJ1-1): DAGVTQSPTHLIKTRGQQVTLRCSPISGHKSVSWYQQVLGQGPQFIFQYYEKEERGRGNFPDRFSARQFPNYSSELNVNALLLGDSALYLCASSLVGQLNTEAFFGQGTRLTVV.

The CDR3 nucleotides read TGTGCCAGCCAGACTGGGGGGGATACGCAGTATTTT. Translation gives CASQTGGDTQYF. This chain connects TRBV6-5 to TRBJ2-3; D possibly corresponds to TRBD2 (6 bases). This CDR3 contains 12 residues. V lost 8 bases and J lost 6, with 12 bases in between. Per germline, CDR1 MNHEY and CDR2 SVGAGI.

By sample fraction, this clonotype is large (0.1 to 1%). The chain links TRBV6-5 to TRBJ2-7; D is possibly TRBD2 (6 bases). The V gene lost 6 bases and the J gene lost 6 bases, with 18 bases spanning the gap. The CDR3 loop spans 14 amino acids. Per the germline V gene, CDR1 is MNHEY and CDR2 is SVGAGI. The CDR3 nucleotides are TGTGCCAGCAGCCTACTCGGGAGTTCGGCCGAGCAGTACTTC. Translated: CASSLLGSSAEQYF.